A selection of T cell receptor beta chains follows, all from one sample in a study of technical replicates of blood from several donors. Some clones are missing from TCRdb's copy, which holds only in-frame ones; the method was immunoSEQ multiplex PCR. The sample carries about 97,000 clones, roughly 95% recorded once. The material sequenced was T cells isolated from PBMCs. These receptors originate from a human donor in good health. CDR3s include the opening cysteine and the closing phenylalanine or tryptophan. A D gene is named only where the DNA matches it firmly. Clone size is given for some rows only: seen once, a few or many times, or a class if the clone is expanded.

d_gene,j_gene,abundance,v_gene,CDR3nt,CDR3aa
TRBD2,TRBJ2-3,once,TRBV7-2,TGTGCCAGCAGCTTAGCGGCACTAGCGGGAGAGACAGATACGCAGTATTTT,CASSLAALAGETDTQYF
.,TRBJ1-2,.,TRBV5-5,TGTGCCAGCAGCTTGGAGCGGGGGACGAACTATGGCTACACCTTC,CASSLERGTNYGYTF
TRBD2,TRBJ2-1,.,TRBV11-2,TGTGCCAGCAGCTTAACTAGCTACGGGAGGGCCCTGGAGCAGTTCTTC,CASSLTSYGRALEQFF
.,TRBJ2-5,.,TRBV9,TGTGCCAGCAGCGTCAGGGGAAACGAGGGAGAGACCCAGTACTTC,CASSVRGNEGETQYF
.,TRBJ2-3,.,TRBV29-1,TGCAGCGTTGTACTGAGCACAGATACGCAGTATTTT,CSVVLSTDTQYF
.,TRBJ2-3,.,TRBV2,TGTGCCAGCAGACAGTTAGTCGCAGATACGCAGTATTTT,CASRQLVADTQYF
.,TRBJ2-7,.,TRBV25-1,TGTGCCAGCAGTGAATCCGGGGGGCAGGGGACCTACGAGCAGTACTTC,CASSESGGQGTYEQYF
TRBD1,TRBJ2-3,.,TRBV2,TGTGCCAGCAGTGGACAGGGTAGCACAGATACGCAGTATTTT,CASSGQGSTDTQYF
TRBD2,TRBJ2-3,.,TRBV6-5,TGTGCCAGCAGCCCGGGACTAGCGTTCACAGATACGCAGTATTTT,CASSPGLAFTDTQYF
.,TRBJ2-1,.,TRBV7-2,TGTGCCAGCAGTCCTGGAGTCAATGAGCAGTTCTTC,CASSPGVNEQFF
TRBD2,TRBJ2-1,.,TRBV5-1,TGCGCCAGCAGGGCCCCAGCGGGAGGGAGAGATGAGCAGTTCTTC,CASRAPAGGRDEQFF
.,TRBJ1-2,.,TRBV19,TGTGCCAGTAGTATAGCTGAGGGTGGCTACACCTTC,CASSIAEGGYTF
.,TRBJ2-7,.,TRBV27,TGTGCCAGCGCCCTCGGCTACGAGCAGTACTTC,CASALGYEQYF
.,TRBJ2-5,.,TRBV7-3,TGTGCCAGCAGCCCAATAGCAGGGAACCTTATTGAGACCCAGTACTTC,CASSPIAGNLIETQYF
.,TRBJ2-2,.,TRBV5-6,TGTGCCAGCAGCACCGACAGCAACACCGGGGAGCTGTTTTTT,CASSTDSNTGELFF
TRBD2,TRBJ2-1,.,TRBV19,TGTGCCAGTAGTATGTCCCCGACTAGCGGGACTTACAATGAGCAGTTCTTC,CASSMSPTSGTYNEQFF
.,TRBJ1-2,.,TRBV20-1,TGCAGTGTCCAGGGGAACTATGGCTACACCTTC,CSVQGNYGYTF
TRBD2,TRBJ2-3,.,TRBV5-4,TGTGCCAGCAGCTCAGCGGGAGGGCCGGGGGATACGCAGTATTTT,CASSSAGGPGDTQYF
TRBD1,TRBJ2-1,.,TRBV27,TGTGCCAGCAGTCTCGTCCCAGGGGGTCCGATTTACAATGAGCAGTTCTTC,CASSLVPGGPIYNEQFF
TRBD2,TRBJ2-3,.,TRBV5-4,TGTGCCAGCAGCTTAGCGGGAACGGGGGATACGCAGTATTTT,CASSLAGTGDTQYF
.,TRBJ2-1,.,TRBV9,TGTGCCAGCAGCGTAGATCTGCGGGATGAGCAGTTCTTC,CASSVDLRDEQFF
TRBD2,TRBJ2-1,.,TRBV28,TGTGCCAGCAGTTCGGCGGGACTAGCGGGAGACTACAATGAGCAGTTCTTC,CASSSAGLAGDYNEQFF
.,TRBJ2-7,.,TRBV6-5,TGTGCCAGCAGTTACGGGCAGGGTCTCTACGAGCAGTACTTC,CASSYGQGLYEQYF
.,TRBJ2-7,.,TRBV13,TGTGCCAGCAGCCAGGATGCCTACGAGCAGTACTTC,CASSQDAYEQYF
.,TRBJ2-7,.,TRBV2,TGTGCCAGCATCCGGGGAAGTAACGAGCAGTACTTC,CASIRGSNEQYF
TRBD2,TRBJ2-2,.,TRBV13,TGTGCCAGCAGCTTACTTACTAGCGGGTTTAACACCGGGGAGCTGTTTTTT,CASSLLTSGFNTGELFF
.,TRBJ1-2,.,TRBV7-8,TGTGCCAGCAGCGCGTTGGGACGGACGCGGGGGGATGGCTACACCTTC,CASSALGRTRGDGYTF
TRBD1,TRBJ1-5,.,TRBV5-4,TGTGCCAGCAGCTTGCAGGGGGCTGCTCAGCCCCAGCATTTT,CASSLQGAAQPQHF
.,TRBJ2-1,.,TRBV6-1,TGTGCCAGCAGTGATCGGACAGTGTCCTACAATGAGCAGTTCTTC,CASSDRTVSYNEQFF
.,TRBJ2-5,.,TRBV19,TGTGCCAGTAGTCAGGGCGGGACCCAAGAGACCCAGTACTTC,CASSQGGTQETQYF
TRBD1,TRBJ2-7,.,TRBV9,TGTGCCAGCAGCGCTTCAACAGGGACAGGCTCCTACGAGCAGTACTTC,CASSASTGTGSYEQYF
.,TRBJ2-7,.,TRBV27,TGTGCCAGCAGTTTAAATATTGCCCAGGTGTACGAGCAGTACTTC,CASSLNIAQVYEQYF
.,TRBJ2-1,.,TRBV19,TGTGCCAGTAGTATAACATCGGGACACTCCTACAATGAGCAGTTCTTC,CASSITSGHSYNEQFF